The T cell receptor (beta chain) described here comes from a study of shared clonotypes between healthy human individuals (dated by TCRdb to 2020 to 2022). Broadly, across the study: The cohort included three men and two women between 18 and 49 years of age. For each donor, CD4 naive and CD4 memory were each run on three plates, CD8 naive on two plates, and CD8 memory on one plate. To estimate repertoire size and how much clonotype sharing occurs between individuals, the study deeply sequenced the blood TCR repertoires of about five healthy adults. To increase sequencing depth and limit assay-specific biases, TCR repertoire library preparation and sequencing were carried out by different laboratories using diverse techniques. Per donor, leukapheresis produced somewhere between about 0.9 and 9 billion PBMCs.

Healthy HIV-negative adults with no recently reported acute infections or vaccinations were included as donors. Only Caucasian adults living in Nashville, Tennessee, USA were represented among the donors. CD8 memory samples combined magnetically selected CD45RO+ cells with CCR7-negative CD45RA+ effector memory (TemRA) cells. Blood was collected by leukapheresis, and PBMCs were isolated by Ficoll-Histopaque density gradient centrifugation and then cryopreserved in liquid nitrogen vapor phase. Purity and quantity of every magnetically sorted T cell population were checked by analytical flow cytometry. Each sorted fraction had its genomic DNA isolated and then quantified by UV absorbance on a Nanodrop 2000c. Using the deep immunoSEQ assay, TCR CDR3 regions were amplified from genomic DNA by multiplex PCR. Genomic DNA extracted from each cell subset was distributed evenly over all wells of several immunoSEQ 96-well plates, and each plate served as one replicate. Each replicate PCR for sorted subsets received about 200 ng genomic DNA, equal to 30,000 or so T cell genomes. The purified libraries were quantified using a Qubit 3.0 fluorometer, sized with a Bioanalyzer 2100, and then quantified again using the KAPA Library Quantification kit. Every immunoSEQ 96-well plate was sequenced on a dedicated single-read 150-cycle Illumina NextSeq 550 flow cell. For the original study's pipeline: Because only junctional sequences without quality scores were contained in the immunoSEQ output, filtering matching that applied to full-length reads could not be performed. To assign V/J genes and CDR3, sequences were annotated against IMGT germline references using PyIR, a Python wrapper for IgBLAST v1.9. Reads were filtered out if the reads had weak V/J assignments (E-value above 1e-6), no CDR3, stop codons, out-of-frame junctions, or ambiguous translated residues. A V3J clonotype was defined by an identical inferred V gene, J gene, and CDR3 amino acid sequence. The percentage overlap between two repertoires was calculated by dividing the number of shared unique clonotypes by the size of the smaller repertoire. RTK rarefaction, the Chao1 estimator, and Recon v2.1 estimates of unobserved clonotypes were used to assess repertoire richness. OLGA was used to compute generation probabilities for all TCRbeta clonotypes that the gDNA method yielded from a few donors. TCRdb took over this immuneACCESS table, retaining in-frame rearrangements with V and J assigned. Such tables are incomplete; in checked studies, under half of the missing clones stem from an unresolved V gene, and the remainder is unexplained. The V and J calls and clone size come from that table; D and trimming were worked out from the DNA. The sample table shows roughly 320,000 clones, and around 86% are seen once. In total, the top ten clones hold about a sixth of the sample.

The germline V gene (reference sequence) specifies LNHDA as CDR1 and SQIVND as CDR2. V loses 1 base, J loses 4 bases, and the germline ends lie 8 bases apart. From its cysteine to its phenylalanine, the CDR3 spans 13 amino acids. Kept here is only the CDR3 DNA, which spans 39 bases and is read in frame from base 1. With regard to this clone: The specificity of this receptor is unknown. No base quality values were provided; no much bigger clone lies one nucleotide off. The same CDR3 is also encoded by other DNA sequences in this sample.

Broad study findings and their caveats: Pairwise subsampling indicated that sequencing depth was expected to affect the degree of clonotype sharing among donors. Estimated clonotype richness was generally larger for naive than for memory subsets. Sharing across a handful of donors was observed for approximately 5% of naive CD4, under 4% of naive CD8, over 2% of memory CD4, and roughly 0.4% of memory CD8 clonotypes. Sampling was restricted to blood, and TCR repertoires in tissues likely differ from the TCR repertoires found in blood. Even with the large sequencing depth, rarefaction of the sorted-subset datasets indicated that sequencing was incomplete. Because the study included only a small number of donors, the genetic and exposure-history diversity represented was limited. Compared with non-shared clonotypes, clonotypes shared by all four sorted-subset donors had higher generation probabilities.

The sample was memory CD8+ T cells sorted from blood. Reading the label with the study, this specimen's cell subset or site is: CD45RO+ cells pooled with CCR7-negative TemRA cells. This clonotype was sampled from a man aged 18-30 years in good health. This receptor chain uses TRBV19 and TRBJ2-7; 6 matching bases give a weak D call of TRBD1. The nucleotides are TGTGCCAGTAGTATAGGTCAGGGGTACGAGCAGTACTTC. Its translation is CASSIGQGYEQYF. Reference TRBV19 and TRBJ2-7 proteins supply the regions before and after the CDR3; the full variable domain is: DGGITQSPKYLFRKEGQNVTLSCEQNLNHDAMYWYRQDPGQGLRLIYYSQIVNDFQKGDIAEGYSVSREKKESFPLTVTSAQKNPTAFYLCASSIGQGYEQYFGPGTRLTVT.